The rows below give T cell receptor beta chains drawn from one sample of a study of blood T cell repertoires in COVID-19. The data were produced by immunoSEQ multiplex PCR, yet TCRdb's version contains in-frame clones alone and is incomplete. The table lists about 100,000 clones, just over 85% of them singletons, with approximately 2.5% in the top ten. The sequencing input was PBMCs or T cells enriched from blood (not recorded which). These receptors all stem from a woman between 45 and 60 years old who had recovered from COVID-19. Each CDR3 is given with its conserved first and last residue. D genes are given only for firm matches. Clone size is stated in some rows and not others, as once, few, many or a class when expanded.

D: NA
V: TRBV9
J: TRBJ2-1
size: NA
DNA: TGTGCCAGCAGCCCACGGGCCACGGGGAATGAGCAGTTCTTC
CDR3: CASSPRATGNEQFF

D: TRBD1
V: TRBV27
J: TRBJ1-2
size: NA
DNA: TGTGCCAGCAGTATCACCGGGACAGAAATTAACTATGGCTACACCTTC
CDR3: CASSITGTEINYGYTF

D: TRBD1
V: TRBV12-3/TRBV12-4
J: TRBJ1-2
size: NA
DNA: TGTGCCAGCAGCAGGGGGCTGAATGGCTACACCTTC
CDR3: CASSRGLNGYTF

D: TRBD1
V: TRBV4-1
J: TRBJ1-5
size: NA
DNA: TGCGCCAGCAGCCTCGGGACAGGGGGAAATCAGCCCCAGCATTTT
CDR3: CASSLGTGGNQPQHF

D: TRBD2
V: TRBV27
J: TRBJ2-7
size: NA
DNA: TGTGCCAGCAGTCTATCTCAAAGCCTAGCGGGAGTATACGAGCAGTACTTC
CDR3: CASSLSQSLAGVYEQYF

D: TRBD1
V: TRBV7-9
J: TRBJ2-1
size: NA
DNA: TGTGCCAGCAGCACATCGACAGGGCTTCTAGGGACAAATGAGCAGTTCTTC
CDR3: CASSTSTGLLGTNEQFF

D: NA
V: TRBV21-1
J: TRBJ2-2
size: NA
DNA: TGTGCCAGCAGCAAAGGGGAGCTCCCCCTTCAGAACACCGGGGAGCTGTTTTTT
CDR3: CASSKGELPLQNTGELFF

D: NA
V: TRBV6-5
J: TRBJ1-2
size: few
DNA: TGTGCCAGCAGCCTCGGAGGGTTTCCCTATGGCTACACCTTC
CDR3: CASSLGGFPYGYTF

D: NA
V: TRBV6-5
J: TRBJ1-1
size: few
DNA: TGTGCCAGCAGTTACTCGAACGGGGGGGGCGAAGCTTTCTTT
CDR3: CASSYSNGGGEAFF

D: NA
V: TRBV24-1
J: TRBJ2-4
size: NA
DNA: TGTGCCACCAGCGCTGCAGGGTCGGTCAAAAACATTCAGTACTTC
CDR3: CATSAAGSVKNIQYF

D: NA
V: TRBV9
J: TRBJ2-7
size: NA
DNA: TGTGCCAGCAGCGGGGGCGCGGATACCTACGAGCAGTACTTC
CDR3: CASSGGADTYEQYF

D: TRBD1
V: TRBV10-3
J: TRBJ1-2
size: NA
DNA: TGTGCCATCAGTGAAGACAGGGGGGAATATGGCTACACCTTC
CDR3: CAISEDRGEYGYTF

D: NA
V: TRBV6-5
J: TRBJ2-7
size: few
DNA: TGTGCCAGCAGTTACCGAGACAGAGAATACGAGCAGTACTTC
CDR3: CASSYRDREYEQYF

D: NA
V: TRBV9
J: TRBJ1-2
size: NA
DNA: TGTGCCAGCAGGAGATCCGGGACTGATTATGGCTACACCTTC
CDR3: CASRRSGTDYGYTF

D: NA
V: TRBV19
J: TRBJ1-5
size: once
DNA: TGTGCCAGTAGTATTGTCTCTCAGGGAAGTCAGCCCCAGCATTTT
CDR3: CASSIVSQGSQPQHF

D: TRBD1
V: TRBV7-9
J: TRBJ1-4
size: NA
DNA: TGTGCCAGCAGCCGGACAGGGTCTAATGAAAAACTGTTTTTT
CDR3: CASSRTGSNEKLFF

D: TRBD2
V: TRBV3-1/TRBV3-2
J: TRBJ2-5
size: few
DNA: TGTGCCAGCAGCCAAGATCCGGCTAGCGGGGGAGAGACCCAGTACTTC
CDR3: CASSQDPASGGETQYF

D: TRBD2
V: TRBV7-6
J: TRBJ2-2
size: NA
DNA: TGTGCCAGCAGCCCCGGGGGGAGCGGGGAGCTGTTTTTT
CDR3: CASSPGGSGELFF

D: TRBD2
V: TRBV4-1
J: TRBJ2-7
size: NA
DNA: TGCGCCAGCAGCCAAGGGGGACTAGCGGACTACGAGCAGTACTTC
CDR3: CASSQGGLADYEQYF

D: NA
V: TRBV3-1/TRBV3-2
J: TRBJ1-2
size: once
DNA: TGTGCCAGCAGCCAAGGGTGGCAGGGGATAGGTGGCTACACCTTC
CDR3: CASSQGWQGIGGYTF

D: TRBD2
V: TRBV5-1
J: TRBJ2-2
size: NA
DNA: TGCGCCAGCAGCTCCGGGACTAGCACAGCCGGGGAGCTGTTTTTT
CDR3: CASSSGTSTAGELFF

D: NA
V: TRBV6-2/TRBV6-3
J: TRBJ1-2
size: few
DNA: TGTGCCAGCAGTCAAACCCTCGGGGGCTACACCTTC
CDR3: CASSQTLGGYTF

D: NA
V: TRBV5-8
J: TRBJ1-6
size: NA
DNA: TGTGCCAGCAGCTTTCCACAAAAAACCTATAATTCACCCCTCCACTTT
CDR3: CASSFPQKTYNSPLHF

D: TRBD1
V: TRBV5-4
J: TRBJ2-1
size: once
DNA: TGTGCCAGCAGCTCCCCAGCCGACAGGGGGATCGGCAATGAGCAGTTCTTC
CDR3: CASSSPADRGIGNEQFF

D: TRBD1
V: TRBV5-1
J: TRBJ1-3
size: NA
DNA: TGCGCCAGCAGCTCCGGACAGGCCTTCTCTGGAAACACCATATATTTT
CDR3: CASSSGQAFSGNTIYF

D: NA
V: TRBV13
J: TRBJ1-5
size: NA
DNA: TGTGCCAGCAGTTCTAGGGGGAACAATCAGCCCCAGCATTTT
CDR3: CASSSRGNNQPQHF

D: NA
V: TRBV27
J: TRBJ2-1
size: NA
DNA: TGTGCCAGCAGTCCTACCGGTCCGGGATCACCTAATGAGCAGTTCTTC
CDR3: CASSPTGPGSPNEQFF

D: NA
V: TRBV28
J: TRBJ2-2
size: NA
DNA: TGTGCCAGCCGCCCGTGGGGGGGCGGGCCGAACACCGGGGAGCTGTTTTTT
CDR3: CASRPWGGGPNTGELFF

D: TRBD1
V: TRBV5-6
J: TRBJ1-2
size: NA
DNA: TGTGCCAGCAGCTCGGGACAGAAATATGGCTACACCTTC
CDR3: CASSSGQKYGYTF

D: TRBD1
V: TRBV15
J: TRBJ2-7
size: NA
DNA: TGTGCCACCAGCAAATCCGGGACAGGGGGCTCCTACGAGCAGTACTTC
CDR3: CATSKSGTGGSYEQYF

D: TRBD1
V: TRBV5-6
J: TRBJ2-1
size: once
DNA: TGTGCCAGCAGCTGGGACAGGGGTGATGAGCAGTTCTTC
CDR3: CASSWDRGDEQFF

D: NA
V: TRBV7-9
J: TRBJ2-7
size: NA
DNA: TGTGCCAGCAGCTTGGCAGGGGTAGTTTACGAGCAGTACTTC
CDR3: CASSLAGVVYEQYF

D: NA
V: TRBV4-1
J: TRBJ1-2
size: NA
DNA: TGCGCCAGCAGCCAAGATCGGGGACATCTCTATGGCTACACCTTC
CDR3: CASSQDRGHLYGYTF

D: NA
V: TRBV3-1/TRBV3-2
J: TRBJ1-1
size: NA
DNA: TGTGCCAGCAGCCAAGGAGGCGGGGTCGCTTTCTTT
CDR3: CASSQGGGVAFF

D: TRBD1
V: TRBV30
J: TRBJ2-2
size: NA
DNA: TGTGCCTGGAGTGTACTTAACGTCTACCGGGACAGTCTAAGGGAGCTGTTTTTT
CDR3: CAWSVLNVYRDSLRELFF

D: NA
V: TRBV28
J: TRBJ2-7
size: NA
DNA: TGTGCCAGCAGTTTTGGTACTGCGAGGGCACAGTACTTC
CDR3: CASSFGTARAQYF

D: TRBD2
V: TRBV7-3
J: TRBJ2-1
size: once
DNA: TGTGCCAGCAGCCCCTCCCAGACTAGCGGGAGTATGCAGTTCTTC
CDR3: CASSPSQTSGSMQFF

D: TRBD1
V: TRBV28
J: TRBJ1-4
size: NA
DNA: TGTGCCAGCATGGGGGGACAGGGAAGAGGGGAAAAACTGTTTTTT
CDR3: CASMGGQGRGEKLFF

D: NA
V: TRBV11-2
J: TRBJ2-1
size: NA
DNA: TGTGCCAGCAGCCGAGGAACTATCTCCTACAATGAGCAGTTCTTC
CDR3: CASSRGTISYNEQFF

D: NA
V: TRBV6-5
J: TRBJ2-5
size: once
DNA: TGTGCCAGCATAGCCTGGGGCCGGTACCAAGAGACCCAGTACTTC
CDR3: CASIAWGRYQETQYF

D: TRBD2
V: TRBV19
J: TRBJ2-7
size: NA
DNA: TGTGCCAGTAGTTCATGGGGGGGAAACTACGAGCAGTACTTC
CDR3: CASSSWGGNYEQYF

D: TRBD1
V: TRBV18
J: TRBJ2-5
size: NA
DNA: TGTGCCAGCTCACCTGGGACAGGGCAAGAGACCCAGTACTTC
CDR3: CASSPGTGQETQYF

D: TRBD2
V: TRBV3-1/TRBV3-2
J: TRBJ2-3
size: once
DNA: TGTGCCAGCAGCCGGGGAATAGCGGGGGGTAAGGATACGCAGTATTTT
CDR3: CASSRGIAGGKDTQYF

D: NA
V: TRBV2
J: TRBJ1-2
size: NA
DNA: TGTGCCAGCAGTCCCATGAGCTATGGCTACACCTTC
CDR3: CASSPMSYGYTF